The present entry profiles one TCR beta chain with its context. This specimen belongs to a study of graft-versus-host responses after intestinal transplantation. Study-wide context: Uniformly, recipients were administered anti-thymocyte globulin induction with subsequent tacrolimus and steroids for approximately three years.

Unmatched junction bases numbered 7, after V lost 8 bases and J lost 3 bases. Germline V lookup: CDR1 MNHNS, CDR2 SASEGT. CDR3 length: 14 residues. Profiled with immunoSEQ multiplex PCR; TCRdb holds only in-frame clones, not every one. The profile shows 14,000 or so clones, 77% of them singletons. Graft specimens yielded both intraepithelial and lamina propria lymphocytes. The rearrangement links TRBV6-1 to TRBJ1-5; 7 bases match TRBD1. The TCR comes from a human patient who received an intestinal transplant, so some T cells may come from the graft donor. Sequencing used ileum tissue, obtained just under 28 days after intestinal transplant. CDR3 residues: CASLQGGINQPQHF. CDR3 nucleotides: TGTGCCAGCCTGCAGGGGGGTATCAATCAGCCCCAGCATTTT.